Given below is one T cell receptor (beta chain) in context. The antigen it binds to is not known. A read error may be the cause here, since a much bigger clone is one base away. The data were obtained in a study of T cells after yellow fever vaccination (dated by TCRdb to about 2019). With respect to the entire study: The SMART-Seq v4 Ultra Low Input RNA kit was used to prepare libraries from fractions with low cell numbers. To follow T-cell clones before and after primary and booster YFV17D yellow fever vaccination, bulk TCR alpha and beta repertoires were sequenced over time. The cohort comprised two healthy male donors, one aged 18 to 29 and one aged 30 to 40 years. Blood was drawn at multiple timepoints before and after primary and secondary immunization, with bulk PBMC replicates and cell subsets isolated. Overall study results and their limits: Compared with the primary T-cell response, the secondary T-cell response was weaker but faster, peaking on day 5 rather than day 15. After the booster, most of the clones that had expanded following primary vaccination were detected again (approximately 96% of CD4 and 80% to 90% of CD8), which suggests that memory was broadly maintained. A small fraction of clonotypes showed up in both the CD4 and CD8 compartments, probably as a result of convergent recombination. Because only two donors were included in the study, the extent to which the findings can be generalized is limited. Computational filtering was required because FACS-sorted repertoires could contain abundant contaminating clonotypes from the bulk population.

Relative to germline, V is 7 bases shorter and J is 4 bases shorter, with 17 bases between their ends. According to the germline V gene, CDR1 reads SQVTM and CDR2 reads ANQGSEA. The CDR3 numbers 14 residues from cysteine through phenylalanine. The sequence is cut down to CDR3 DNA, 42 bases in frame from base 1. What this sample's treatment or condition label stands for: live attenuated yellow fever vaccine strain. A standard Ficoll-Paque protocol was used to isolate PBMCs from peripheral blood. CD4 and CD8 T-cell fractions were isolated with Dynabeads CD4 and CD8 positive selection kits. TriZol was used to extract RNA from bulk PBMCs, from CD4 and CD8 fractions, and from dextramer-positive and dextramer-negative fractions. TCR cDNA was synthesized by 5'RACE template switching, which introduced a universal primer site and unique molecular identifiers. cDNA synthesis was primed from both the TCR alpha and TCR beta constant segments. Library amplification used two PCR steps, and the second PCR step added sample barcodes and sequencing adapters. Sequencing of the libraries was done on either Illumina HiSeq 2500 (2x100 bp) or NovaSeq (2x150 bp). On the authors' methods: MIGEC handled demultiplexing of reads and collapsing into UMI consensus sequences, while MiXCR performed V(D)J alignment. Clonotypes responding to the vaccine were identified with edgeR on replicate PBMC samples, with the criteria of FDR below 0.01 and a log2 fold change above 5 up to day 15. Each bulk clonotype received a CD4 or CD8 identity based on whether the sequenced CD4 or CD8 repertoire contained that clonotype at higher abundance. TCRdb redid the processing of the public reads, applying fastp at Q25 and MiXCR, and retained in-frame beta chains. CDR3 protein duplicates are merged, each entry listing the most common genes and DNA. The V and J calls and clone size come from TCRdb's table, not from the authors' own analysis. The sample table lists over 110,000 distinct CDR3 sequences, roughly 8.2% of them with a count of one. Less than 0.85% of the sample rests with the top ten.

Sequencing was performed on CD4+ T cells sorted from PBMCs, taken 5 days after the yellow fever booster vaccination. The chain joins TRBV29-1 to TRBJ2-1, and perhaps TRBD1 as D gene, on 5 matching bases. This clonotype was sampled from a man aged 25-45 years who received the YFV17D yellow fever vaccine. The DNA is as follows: TGCAGCGGCAAACCAGGGTCCCCTTACAATGAGCAGTTCTTC. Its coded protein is CSGKPGSPYNEQFF.